This T cell receptor beta chain was captured by sequencing in a study of immune heterogeneity within non-small cell lung tumors. TCRs were amplified from about 640 ng gDNA of bulk tumor per sample. Several far-apart biopsies were taken per primary tumor during surgery. Patients had untreated, newly diagnosed non-small cell lung cancer and underwent curative surgery. Multiplex PCR relied on 32 V and 13 J primers to amplify TCR beta CDR3. TCRdb processed the multiplex PCR reads anew with MiXCR; each CDR3 protein has one entry. The table has almost 2,000 distinct CDR3 sequences, roughly 30% seen once. In this sample, this clonotype is large. Its antigen remains unidentified. J was trimmed by 0 bases and V by 5 bases; bases with no gene match: 3. Germline loops: CDR1 SGHAT, CDR2 FQNNGV. The CDR3 length is 14 residues. Study-level results: Significant yet moderate, the positive correlation between local T-cell clonality and local tumor mutational burden reached an R of around 0.34.

The chain has TRBV11-2 and TRBJ1-2, with 7 bases fitting TRBD1. Input material: lung tumor tissue. The sequence came from a man aged 55 to 70 with non-small cell lung cancer. The CDR3 loop is CASSRGQSNYGYTF. CDR3 DNA: TGTGCCAGCAGCCGGGGACAGTCTAACTATGGCTACACCTTC.